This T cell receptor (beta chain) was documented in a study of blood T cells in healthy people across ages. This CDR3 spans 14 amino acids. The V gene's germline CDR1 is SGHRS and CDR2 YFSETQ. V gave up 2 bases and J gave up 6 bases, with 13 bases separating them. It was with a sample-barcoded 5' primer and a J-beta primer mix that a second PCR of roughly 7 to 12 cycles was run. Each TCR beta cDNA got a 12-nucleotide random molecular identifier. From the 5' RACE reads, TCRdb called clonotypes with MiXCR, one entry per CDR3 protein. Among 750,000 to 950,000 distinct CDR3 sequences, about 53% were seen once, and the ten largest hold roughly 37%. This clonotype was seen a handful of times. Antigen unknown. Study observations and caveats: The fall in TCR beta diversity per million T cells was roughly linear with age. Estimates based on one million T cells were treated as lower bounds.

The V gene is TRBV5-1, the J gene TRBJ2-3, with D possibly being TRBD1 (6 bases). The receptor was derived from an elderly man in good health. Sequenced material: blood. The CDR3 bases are TGCGCCAGCAGCTTACAGGGAGCGTTGGATACGCAGTATTTT. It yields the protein CASSLQGALDTQYF. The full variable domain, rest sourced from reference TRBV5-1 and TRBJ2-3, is KAGVTQTPRYLIKTRGQQVTLSCSPISGHRSVSWYQQTPGQGLQFLFEYFSETQRNKGNFPGRFSGRQFSNSRSEMNVSTLELGDSALYLCASSLQGALDTQYFGPGTRLTVL.